One T cell receptor (beta chain) is described in this entry. What this receptor recognizes is not known. No quality values exist for individual bases; no much larger clone is one base distant. These data are taken from a study of blood T cell repertoires in COVID-19 (TCRdb year 2020). A note on the overall study: The collaborator samples originated in the United States, Italy and Spain and spanned the acute and convalescent phases of COVID-19. Deeply sampled blood TCRbeta repertoires from subjects exposed to, actively infected with, or recovered from COVID-19 were included in the dataset. The repertoires were made available in a free public database intended to serve as a resource for research on the immune response to SARS-CoV-2. A de-identified subject ID, COVID-19 status, age in years and sex were almost always included in the sample metadata. Where available, HLA class I and class II types were taken from metadata supplied by the sample provider and were not determined by assay-based typing. The samples were drawn from the first 160 participants of the ongoing ImmuneRACE study and from more than 1,000 subjects provided by 6 global collaborators. The prospective study material was composed of cDNA or gDNA derived from T cells, B-cell-depleted T cells, or PBMCs. Study-wide conclusions, independent of this receptor: How much clinical and demographic metadata was included differed by source and by participant, and the metadata was provided uncurated.

The collaborating institutions used their own protocols to collect whole blood in K2EDTA tubes. Collaborator samples were shipped for TCRbeta analysis as frozen whole blood, isolated PBMCs, or DNA extracted from either sample type. CDR1 and CDR2 were assigned from the germline V gene as LGHNT and FRNRAP. Relative to germline, V is missing 4 bases and J is missing 7 bases, with 6 bases of the junction outside any gene match. Spanning cysteine to phenylalanine, the CDR3 consists of 14 amino acids. Only the CDR3 part of the read is kept: 42 bases, read in frame from the first base. TCRbeta CDR3 regions were amplified from genomic DNA using the immunoSEQ Assay, a bias-controlled multiplex PCR. As for how the authors treated the data: The number of nucleated cells in each sample was estimated by amplification of reference gene primers within the assay. To quantify the absolute abundance of each unique TCRbeta CDR3 rearrangement, sequence reads were collapsed and filtered. For each sample, productive Simpson clonality was calculated as the square root of Simpson's diversity index across productive rearrangements. Not all clones reach the TCRdb copy of this immuneACCESS table, which keeps in-frame sequences only. Checked studies attribute under half of the gap to unresolved V genes and leave the rest unexplained. The DNA gave D and trimming, while V, J and clone size come from that table. For this sample the table gives approximately 27,000 clones, of which about 94% were detected only once. Roughly 4% of the sample comes from the top ten.

Sequenced sample: peripheral blood. This TCR derives from a human donor with active COVID-19. The donor label of this sample is uncertain. The chain is made from TRBV12-5 and TRBJ2-1; a stretch of 8 junction bases matches TRBD2. The CDR3 here reads CASGSGLGLNEQFF. The sequence in DNA is TGTGCTAGTGGTTCGGGACTAGGTTTGAATGAGCAGTTCTTC. With all but the CDR3 taken from the reference TRBV12-5 and TRBJ2-1 genes, the full variable domain is: DARVTQTPRHKVTEMGQEVTMRCQPILGHNTVFWYRQTMMQGLELLAYFRNRAPLDDSGMPKDRFSAEMPDATLATLKIQPSEPRDSAVYFCASGSGLGLNEQFFGPGTRLTVL.